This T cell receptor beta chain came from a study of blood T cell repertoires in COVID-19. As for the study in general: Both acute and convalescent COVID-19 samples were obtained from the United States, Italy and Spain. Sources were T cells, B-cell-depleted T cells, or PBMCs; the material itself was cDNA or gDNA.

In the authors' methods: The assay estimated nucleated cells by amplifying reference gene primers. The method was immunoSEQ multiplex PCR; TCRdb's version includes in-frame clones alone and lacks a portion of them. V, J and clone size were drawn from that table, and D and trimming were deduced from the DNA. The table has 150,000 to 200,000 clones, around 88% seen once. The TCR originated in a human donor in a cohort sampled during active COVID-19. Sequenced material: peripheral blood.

CDR3 loop: CASSYRSRRSNQPQHF. CDR3 coding DNA: TGTGCCAGCAGTTACCGGTCCCGGCGGAGCAATCAGCCCCAGCATTTT. V usage is TRBV6-7 and J usage is TRBJ1-5; D not resolved. TRBV6-7 has ORF status, its function being uncertain. The V end lost 2 bases, the J end lost 1 base, and 12 bases lay between the germline ends. The CDR3 spans 16 residues.